This T cell receptor (beta chain) came from a study of blood T cell repertoires in COVID-19. Looking at the study overall: From the United States, Italy and Spain came samples of acute and convalescent COVID-19. In each case, the material was cDNA or gDNA derived from T cells, B-cell-depleted T cells, or PBMCs.

This CDR3 has 14 residues. Germline V gene lookup returns CDR1 MNHEY and CDR2 SMNVEV (reference sequence). Trimming removed 5 bases from V and 0 bases from J, with 10 bases in between. Per the authors' pipeline: Reference gene primer amplification yielded estimated nucleated cell counts. Libraries were prepared by immunoSEQ multiplex PCR; TCRdb keeps only in-frame clonotypes and omits some of them. That table is the source of V, J and clone size, and D and trimming were worked out from the DNA. The top ten clones hold 6.9% of a sample with about 150,000 clones, approximately 85% of them seen once. The Seattle patients joined while their infection was active and were tracked longitudinally afterward.

This chain uses TRBV27 with TRBJ1-2, with D possibly TRBD1 on 6 matching bases. Input material: peripheral blood. This clonotype originated in a man older than 75 with COVID-19, enrolled during active disease. CDR3 sequence reads: CASSVRGANYGYTF. Here the CDR3 DNA reads TGTGCCAGCAGTGTCAGGGGAGCTAACTATGGCTACACCTTC.